This TCR beta chain was identified during a study of beta chain features in type 1 diabetes. This clone was recorded a few times. Its antigen is as yet unknown. General study points: Type 1 diabetes patients showed fewer insertions and more deletions at VDJ junctions. There was no resolution here of whether HLA type influences TCRB rearrangement.

Germline loops: CDR1 MNHNS, CDR2 SASEGT. The V end was cut by 0 bases, the J end by 2 bases, with 14 bases between. This CDR3 spans 17 amino acids. Of the isolated RNA, all was reverse transcribed, and so the sequenced material was expressed TCRB transcripts. The table came from immunoSEQ multiplex PCR; TCRdb's copy has only in-frame clones and leaves some out. The table has about 270,000 clones, roughly 14% seen once; the top ten hold about 0.027%. In total, each donor contributed a single heparinised blood draw that averaged about 120 mL. The sequence derives from a middle-aged woman in good health. The sequencing input was naive CD4+ T cells from blood. The rearrangement joins TRBV6-1 to TRBJ1-5; no firm D call. For the CDR3, the DNA is TGTGCCAGCAGTGAAGCGGAGGGAATTCAGGGCAATCAGCCCCAGCATTTT. Protein: CASSEAEGIQGNQPQHF.